Presented here are 27 T cell receptor beta chains from one specimen sequenced in a study of monozygotic twins with inflammatory bowel disease. TCRdb reanalyzed the 5' RACE reads, giving one entry per CDR3 protein sequence and no DNA. The listing records about 160,000 distinct CDR3 sequences. The sample consisted of blood. Every receptor here comes from a human donor with ulcerative colitis or Crohn's disease, or a healthy co-twin of an affected twin (not recorded which).

The CDR3 loop is CSARLAGADTQYF. The rearrangement uses TRBV20-1 and TRBJ2-3; TCRdb gives TRBD2 as the D gene, but with no DNA this cannot be confirmed. This CDR3 is 13 amino acids long. From germline, CDR1 is DFQATT and CDR2 SNEGSKA (reference sequence).

The chain combines TRBV20-1 with TRBJ1-1. Per germline, CDR1 DFQATT and CDR2 SNEGSKA (reference sequence). The CDR3 has 15 amino acids. This CDR3 is CSARAQRAGGTEAFF.

The chain couples TRBV28 to TRBJ2-2; the TCRdb call, TRBD2, lacks DNA for checking. Germline lookup yields CDR1 MDHEN and CDR2 SYDVKM. CDR3 size: 15 residues. The CDR3 here is CASSPLVPNTGELFF.

The rearrangement uses TRBV28 and TRBJ1-5; TCRdb's assignment of TRBD1 cannot be checked, as there is no DNA. The CDR3 sequence is 15 residues long. The germline V gene encodes CDR1 MDHEN and CDR2 SYDVKM. This CDR3 is CASKPAPGLNQPQHF.

V and J are TRBV7-7 and TRBJ1-3; TCRdb returns TRBD1, unconfirmable since there is no DNA. CDR1 is SSHAT and CDR2 is FNYEAQ in the germline V gene (reference sequence). The CDR3 totals 15 residues. CDR3 residues: CASSLASGPGNTIYF.

The chain combines TRBV20-1 with TRBJ2-5; with no DNA, the TCRdb D assignment of TRBD1 cannot be verified. CDR3 size: 12 residues. Germline lookup yields CDR1 DFQATT and CDR2 SNEGSKA (reference sequence). The CDR3 loop reads CSAPGESETQYF.

The chain links TRBV28 to TRBJ2-5; TCRdb's D call, TRBD2, is unchecked because there is no DNA. The germline V gene encodes CDR1 MDHEN and CDR2 SYDVKM. The CDR3 contains 13 residues. This CDR3 reads CASRVLAGGYQYF.

The CDR3 here is CASSQDLRESYNEQFF. The J gene is TRBJ2-1, the V gene TRBV4-3. This CDR3 contains 16 residues. CDR1 and CDR2 (germline): LGHNA, YSLEER.

The gene calls are TRBV10-3 and TRBJ2-5; checking the TCRdb D call of TRBD1 is not possible without DNA. Germline V gives CDR1 ENHRY, CDR2 SYGVKD. The CDR3 totals 13 residues. The CDR3 reads CAICGGQKETQYF.

The chain couples TRBV20-1 to TRBJ2-7; TCRdb's D call, TRBD1, is unchecked because there is no DNA. CDR1 and CDR2 from the germline V gene are DFQATT and SNEGSKA (reference sequence). The CDR3 totals 15 residues. CDR3 in amino acids: CSARVPTGFRDEQYF.

The CDR3 is CASSSGLNQPQHF. The genes are TRBV7-2 and TRBJ1-5. This CDR3 has 13 amino acids. CDR1 and CDR2 (germline): SGHTA, FQGNSA.

This chain links TRBV12-3 or TRBV12-4 with TRBJ1-2. The CDR3 runs 13 residues. Here the CDR3 reads CASSSRLGHGYTF.

This chain joins TRBV4-1 and TRBJ2-5; the TCRdb call, TRBD2, lacks DNA for checking. CDR1 and CDR2 from the germline V gene are MGHRA and YSYEKL. This CDR3 contains 15 residues. Here the CDR3 reads CASSQGSGRLETQYF.

J is TRBJ2-1 and V is TRBV3-1; TCRdb lists TRBD1, though no DNA is available to test this call. The CDR3 spans 15 residues. CDR1 and CDR2 from the germline V gene are LGHDT and YNNKEL (reference sequence). This CDR3 is CASSQNRGAGDEQFF.

The chain links TRBV4-3 to TRBJ2-3; TCRdb's assignment of TRBD2 cannot be checked, as there is no DNA. Germline CDR1 LGHNA, CDR2 YSLEER. CDR3 size: 21 residues. The CDR3 here is CALARTSHHVLSGRAGDTQYF.

The chain combines TRBV12-3 or TRBV12-4 with TRBJ2-7; with no DNA, the TCRdb D assignment of TRBD1 cannot be verified. The CDR3 runs to 15 residues. CDR3 residues: CASSGRDSFHYEQYF.

CDR3 residues: CASSPQGGPGANVLTF. The rearrangement uses TRBV9 and TRBJ2-6; TCRdb's D call, TRBD1, is unchecked because there is no DNA. Germline CDR1 and CDR2: SGDLS and YYNGEE. The CDR3 runs 16 residues.

The chain is built from TRBV20-1 and TRBJ1-5; checking the TCRdb D call of TRBD1 is not possible without DNA. The CDR3 has 14 residues. In germline, CDR1 is DFQATT, CDR2 SNEGSKA (reference sequence). The CDR3 region is CSTIGLSPNQPQHF.

The V gene is TRBV19, the J gene TRBJ1-2; as DNA is missing, the TRBD1 call by TCRdb cannot be tested. The CDR3 consists of 13 residues. The germline CDR1 and CDR2 sequences are LNHDA and SQIVND (reference sequence). CDR3 residues: CASIGTGRHGYTF.

The J gene is TRBJ1-4, the V gene TRBV20-1; TCRdb lists TRBD1, though no DNA is available to test this call. The CDR3 totals 16 residues. CDR1 DFQATT and CDR2 SNEGSKA come from the germline V gene (reference sequence). CDR3 region: CSAKTTLGRPNEKLFF.

This chain links TRBV12-2 with TRBJ1-1; TCRdb gives TRBD1 as the D gene, but with no DNA this cannot be confirmed. TRBV12-2 is a documented pseudogene. The CDR3 totals 15 residues. The CDR3 region is CASRLPGHENTEAFF.

V is TRBV20-1 and J is TRBJ2-3; TCRdb designates TRBD1, a call that cannot be tested without DNA. The CDR3 extends over 15 amino acids. From germline, CDR1 is DFQATT and CDR2 SNEGSKA (reference sequence). This CDR3 is CSANDRGRGTDTQYF.

The chain uses TRBV4-3 and TRBJ1-2; the D call from TCRdb, TRBD1, cannot be confirmed without DNA. From germline, CDR1 is LGHNA and CDR2 YSLEER. CDR3 length: 15 amino acids. CDR3 region: CASSQDRGLNYGYTF.

This chain joins TRBV7-9 and TRBJ1-6; TCRdb's D gene call, TRBD1, goes unchecked for lack of DNA. In germline, CDR1 is SEHNR, CDR2 FQNEAQ (reference sequence). This CDR3 spans 15 amino acids. CDR3 region: CASSLFGQNNSPLHF.

The CDR3 spells CASSQDHSLNSPLHF. The V call is TRBV4-3, the J call TRBJ1-6. This CDR3 is built from 15 residues. Germline V gene lookup returns CDR1 LGHNA and CDR2 YSLEER.

The V gene is TRBV20-1, the J gene TRBJ2-7; TCRdb's assignment of TRBD2 cannot be checked, as there is no DNA. CDR1 and CDR2 from the germline V gene are DFQATT and SNEGSKA (reference sequence). The CDR3 runs to 12 residues. The CDR3 spells CSAKGGTYEQYF.

The rearrangement links TRBV20-1 to TRBJ1-1; TCRdb designates TRBD1, a call that cannot be tested without DNA. Germline-derived CDR1 and CDR2 are DFQATT and SNEGSKA (reference sequence). The CDR3 length is 14 residues. The CDR3: CSAREPPSTDEAFF.